The T cell receptor (beta chain) under discussion was sequenced for a study of blood T cell repertoires in COVID-19. Turning to the study itself: The United States, Italy and Spain were the sources of the acute and convalescent COVID-19 samples. Sources were T cells, B-cell-depleted T cells, or PBMCs; the material itself was cDNA or gDNA.

Methods used by the authors: It was from reference gene primer amplification that nucleated cell counts were estimated. TCRdb keeps only in-frame clones here, not all; method: immunoSEQ multiplex PCR. V, J and clone size were drawn from that table, and D and trimming were deduced from the DNA. Of approximately 160,000 clones listed, approximately 86% are singletons. This CDR3 is built from 13 residues. V was clipped by 1 base and J by 8 bases; unmatched bases: 3. CDR1 and CDR2 (germline): KGHDR, SFDVKD. The specimen sequenced was peripheral blood. J is TRBJ1-1 and V is TRBV24-1; 7 positions match TRBD1. The TCR sequence derives from a man aged 50 to 59 with active or convalescent COVID-19. The CDR3 protein is CATSDLGQEEAFF. As DNA, the CDR3 is TGTGCCACCAGTGATTTAGGACAGGAGGAAGCTTTCTTT.